This TCR beta chain was identified during a study of shared clonotypes between healthy human individuals. General observations from the study: Researchers sampled blood only, noting tissue repertoires likely differ.

It was at deep level that the assay was run. The quantity of DNA used in unsorted PBMC replicate PCRs was approximately 320 ng, corresponding to some 31,000 T cell genomes. Profiled with immunoSEQ multiplex PCR; TCRdb holds only in-frame clones, not every one. In the table there are nearly 500,000 clones, 70% to 80% of which are singletons. Of note for this clone: Antigen: not known.

The CDR3 spans 13 residues. The V and J ends lost 8 bases and 8 bases respectively, with 16 bases between them. Per the germline V gene, CDR1 is SQVTM and CDR2 is ANQGSEA. This receptor was obtained from a woman aged 40 to 50 in good health. Some clones in this sample may be carry-over from other donors' samples. This chain uses TRBV29-1 with TRBJ1-6; D might be TRBD1 (5 bases). Sample: PBMCs. The CDR3 spells CSTWDGPDSPLHF. The CDR3 region has the DNA TGCAGCACCTGGGACGGACCCGATTCACCCCTCCACTTT.